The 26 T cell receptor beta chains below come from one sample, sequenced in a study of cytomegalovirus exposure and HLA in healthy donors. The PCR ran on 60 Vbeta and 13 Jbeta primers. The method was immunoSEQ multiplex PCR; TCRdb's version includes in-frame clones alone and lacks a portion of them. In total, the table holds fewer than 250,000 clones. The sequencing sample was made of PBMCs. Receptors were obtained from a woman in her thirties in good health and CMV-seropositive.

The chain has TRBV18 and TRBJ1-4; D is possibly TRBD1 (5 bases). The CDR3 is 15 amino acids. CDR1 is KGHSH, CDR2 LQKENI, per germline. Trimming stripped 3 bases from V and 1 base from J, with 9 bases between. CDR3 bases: TGTGCCAGCTCACCTCAGGGTAGAACTAATGAAAAACTGTTTTTT. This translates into CASSPQGRTNEKLFF.

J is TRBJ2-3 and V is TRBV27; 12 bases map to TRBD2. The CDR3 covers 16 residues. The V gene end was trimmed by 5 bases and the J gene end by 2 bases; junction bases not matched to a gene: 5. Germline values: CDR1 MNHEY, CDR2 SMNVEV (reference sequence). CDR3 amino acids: CASSVGTSGFTDTQYF. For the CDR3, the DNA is TGTGCCAGCAGTGTAGGGACTAGCGGGTTCACAGATACGCAGTATTTT.

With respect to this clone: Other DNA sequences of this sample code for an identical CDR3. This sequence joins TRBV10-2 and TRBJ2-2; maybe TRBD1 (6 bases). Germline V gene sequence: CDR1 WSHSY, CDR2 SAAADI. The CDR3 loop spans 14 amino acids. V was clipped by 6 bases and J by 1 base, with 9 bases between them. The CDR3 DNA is TGCGCCAGCAGGAAACAGGGGAACACCGGGGAGCTGTTTTTT. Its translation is CASRKQGNTGELFF.

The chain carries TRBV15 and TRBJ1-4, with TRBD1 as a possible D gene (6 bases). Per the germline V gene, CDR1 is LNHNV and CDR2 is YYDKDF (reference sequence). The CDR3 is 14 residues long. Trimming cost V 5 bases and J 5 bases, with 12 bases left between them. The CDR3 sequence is CATSRGARNEKLFF. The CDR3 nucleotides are TGTGCCACCAGCCGGGGGGCACGAAATGAAAAACTGTTTTTT.

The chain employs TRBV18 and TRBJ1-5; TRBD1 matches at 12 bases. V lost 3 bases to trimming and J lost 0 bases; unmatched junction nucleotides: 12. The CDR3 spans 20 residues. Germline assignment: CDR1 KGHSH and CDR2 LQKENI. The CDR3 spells CASSPRRVGQGATSNQPQHF. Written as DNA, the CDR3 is TGTGCCAGCTCACCCCGAAGGGTGGGACAGGGGGCGACTAGCAATCAGCCCCAGCATTTT. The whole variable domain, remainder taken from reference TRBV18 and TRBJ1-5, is NAGVMQNPRHLVRRRGQEARLRCSPMKGHSHVYWYRQLPEEGLKFMVYLQKENIIDESGMPKERFSAEFPKEGPSILRIQQVVRGDSAAYFCASSPRRVGQGATSNQPQHFGDGTRLSIL.

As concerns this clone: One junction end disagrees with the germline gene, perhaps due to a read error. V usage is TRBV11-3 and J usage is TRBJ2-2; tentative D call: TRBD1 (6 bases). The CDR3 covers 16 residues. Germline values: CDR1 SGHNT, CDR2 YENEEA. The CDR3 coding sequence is TGTGCCAGCAGCTTAGAGTGGACAGCGAACACCGGGGAGCTGCTTTTT. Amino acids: CASSLEWTANTGELLF.

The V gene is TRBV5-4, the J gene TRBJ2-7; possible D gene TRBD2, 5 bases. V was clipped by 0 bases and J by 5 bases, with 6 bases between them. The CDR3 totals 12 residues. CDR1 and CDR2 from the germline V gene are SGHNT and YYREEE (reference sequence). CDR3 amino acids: CASSLVGNEQYF. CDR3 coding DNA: TGTGCCAGCAGCTTGGTCGGGAACGAGCAGTACTTC. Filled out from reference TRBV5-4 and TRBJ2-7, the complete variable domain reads ETGVTQSPTHLIKTRGQQVTLRCSSQSGHNTVSWYQQALGQGPQFIFQYYREEENGRGNFPPRFSGLQFPNYSSELNVNALELDDSALYLCASSLVGNEQYFGPGTRLTVT.

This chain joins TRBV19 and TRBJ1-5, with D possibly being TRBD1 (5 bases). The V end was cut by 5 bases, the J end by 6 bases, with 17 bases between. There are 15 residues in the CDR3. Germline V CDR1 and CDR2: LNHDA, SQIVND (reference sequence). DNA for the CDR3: TGTGCCAGTAGTCTCATGGGAGGGACCGGTCAGCCCCAGCATTTT. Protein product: CASSLMGGTGQPQHF.

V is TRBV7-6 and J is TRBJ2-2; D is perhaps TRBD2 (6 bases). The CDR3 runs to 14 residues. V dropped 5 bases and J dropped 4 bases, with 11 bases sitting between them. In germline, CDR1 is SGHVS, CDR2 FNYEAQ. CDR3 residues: CASSRRTTTGELFF. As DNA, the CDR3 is TGTGCCAGCAGCCGCCGGACTACCACCGGGGAGCTGTTTTTT.

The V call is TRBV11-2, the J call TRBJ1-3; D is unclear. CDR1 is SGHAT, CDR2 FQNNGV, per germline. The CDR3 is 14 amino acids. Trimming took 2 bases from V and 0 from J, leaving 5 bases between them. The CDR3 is CASSLHISGNTIYF. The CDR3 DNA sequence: TGTGCCAGCAGCTTACACATCTCTGGAAACACCATATATTTT.

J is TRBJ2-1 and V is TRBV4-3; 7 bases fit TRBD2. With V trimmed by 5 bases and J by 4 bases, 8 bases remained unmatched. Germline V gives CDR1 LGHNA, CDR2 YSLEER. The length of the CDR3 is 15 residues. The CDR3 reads CASSNEASGYNEQFF. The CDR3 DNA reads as TGCGCCAGCAGCAACGAAGCTAGCGGTTACAATGAGCAGTTCTTC.

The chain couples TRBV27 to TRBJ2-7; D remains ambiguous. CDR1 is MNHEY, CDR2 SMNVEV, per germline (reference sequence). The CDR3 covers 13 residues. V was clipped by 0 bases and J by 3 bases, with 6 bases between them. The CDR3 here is CASSLSWSYEQYF. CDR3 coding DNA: TGTGCCAGCAGTTTATCCTGGAGCTACGAGCAGTACTTC.

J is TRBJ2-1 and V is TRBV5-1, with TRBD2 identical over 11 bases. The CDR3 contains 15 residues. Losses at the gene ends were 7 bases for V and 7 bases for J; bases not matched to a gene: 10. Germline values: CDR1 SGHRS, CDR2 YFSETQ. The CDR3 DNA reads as TGCGCCAGCTCGGCGGGGACTAGCGGAATGAATGAGCAGTTCTTC. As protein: CASSAGTSGMNEQFF.

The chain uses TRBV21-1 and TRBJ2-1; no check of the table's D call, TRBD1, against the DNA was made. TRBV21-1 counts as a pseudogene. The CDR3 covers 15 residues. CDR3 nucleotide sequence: TGTGCCAGCACTCAGGGACAGGGGGGGTTCAATGAGCAGTTCTTC. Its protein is CASTQGQGGFNEQFF.

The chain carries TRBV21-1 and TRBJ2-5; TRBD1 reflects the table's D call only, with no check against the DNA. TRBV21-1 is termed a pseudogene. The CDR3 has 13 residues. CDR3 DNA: TGTGCCAGCAGGGGACAGCACCAAGAGACCCAGTACTTC. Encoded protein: CASRGQHQETQYF.

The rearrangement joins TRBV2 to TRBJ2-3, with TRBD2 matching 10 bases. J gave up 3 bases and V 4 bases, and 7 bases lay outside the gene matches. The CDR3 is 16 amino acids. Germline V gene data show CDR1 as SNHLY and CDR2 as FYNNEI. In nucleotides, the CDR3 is TGTGCCAGCAGTGCCTCAGCGGGGGGGCTGACAGATACGCAGTATTTT. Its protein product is CASSASAGGLTDTQYF.

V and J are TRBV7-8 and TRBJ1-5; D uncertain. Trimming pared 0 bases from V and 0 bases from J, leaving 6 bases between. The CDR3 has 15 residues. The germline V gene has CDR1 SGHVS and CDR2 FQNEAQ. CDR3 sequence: CASSLAHSSNQPQHF. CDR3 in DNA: TGTGCCAGCAGCTTAGCTCACAGTAGCAATCAGCCCCAGCATTTT. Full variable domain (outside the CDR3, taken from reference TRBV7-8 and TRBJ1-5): GAGVSQSPRYKVAKRGQDVALRCDPISGHVSLFWYQQALGQGPEFLTYFQNEAQLDKSGLPSDRFFAERPEGSVSTLKIQRTQQEDSAVYLCASSLAHSSNQPQHFGDGTRLSIL.

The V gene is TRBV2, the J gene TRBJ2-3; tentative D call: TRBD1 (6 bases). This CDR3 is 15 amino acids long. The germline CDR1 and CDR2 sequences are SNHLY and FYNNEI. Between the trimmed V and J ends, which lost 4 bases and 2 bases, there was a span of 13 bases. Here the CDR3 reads CASSGAGGATDTQYF. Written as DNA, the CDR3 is TGTGCCAGCAGTGGAGCTGGGGGCGCCACAGATACGCAGTATTTT.

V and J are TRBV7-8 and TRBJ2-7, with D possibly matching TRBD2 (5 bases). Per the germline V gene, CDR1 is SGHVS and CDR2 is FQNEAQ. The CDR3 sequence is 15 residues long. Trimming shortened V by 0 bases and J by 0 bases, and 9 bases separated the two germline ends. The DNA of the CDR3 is TGTGCCAGCAGCTTAGCGGTAGAGGGCTCCTACGAGCAGTACTTC. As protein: CASSLAVEGSYEQYF.

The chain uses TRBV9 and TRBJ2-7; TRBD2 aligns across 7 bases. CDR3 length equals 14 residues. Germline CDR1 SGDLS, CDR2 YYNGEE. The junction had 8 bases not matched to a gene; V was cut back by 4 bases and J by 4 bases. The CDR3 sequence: CASSPGGLTYEQYF. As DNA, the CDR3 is TGTGCCAGCAGCCCGGGGGGACTTACTTACGAGCAGTACTTC.

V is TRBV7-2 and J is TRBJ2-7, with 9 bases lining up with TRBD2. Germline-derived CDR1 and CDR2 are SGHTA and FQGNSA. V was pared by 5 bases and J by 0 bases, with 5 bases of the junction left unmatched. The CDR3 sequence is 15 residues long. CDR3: CASSPGLAFSYEQYF. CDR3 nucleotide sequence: TGTGCCAGCAGCCCCGGACTAGCGTTCTCCTACGAGCAGTACTTC.

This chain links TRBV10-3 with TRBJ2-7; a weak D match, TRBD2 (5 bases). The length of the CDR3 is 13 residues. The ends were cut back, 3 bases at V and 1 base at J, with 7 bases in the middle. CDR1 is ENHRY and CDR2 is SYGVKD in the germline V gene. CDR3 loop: CAISEEGSYEQYF. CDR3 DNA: TGTGCCATCAGTGAAGAGGGATCCTACGAGCAGTACTTC.

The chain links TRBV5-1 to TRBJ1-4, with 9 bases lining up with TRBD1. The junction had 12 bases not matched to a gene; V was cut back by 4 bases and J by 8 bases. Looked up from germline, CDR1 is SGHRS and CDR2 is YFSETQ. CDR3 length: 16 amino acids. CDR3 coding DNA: TGCGCCAGCAGCAACGGACAGGGGAGGTTTGGCGAAAAACTGTTTTTT. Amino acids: CASSNGQGRFGEKLFF. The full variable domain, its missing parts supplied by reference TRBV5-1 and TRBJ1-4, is KAGVTQTPRYLIKTRGQQVTLSCSPISGHRSVSWYQQTPGQGLQFLFEYFSETQRNKGNFPGRFSGRQFSNSRSEMNVSTLELGDSALYLCASSNGQGRFGEKLFFGSGTQLSVL.

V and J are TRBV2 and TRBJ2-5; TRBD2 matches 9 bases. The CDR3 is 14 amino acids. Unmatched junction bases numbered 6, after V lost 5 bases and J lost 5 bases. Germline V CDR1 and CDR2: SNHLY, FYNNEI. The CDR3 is CASSFSGRLETQYF. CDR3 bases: TGTGCCAGCAGTTTTAGCGGGAGACTGGAGACCCAGTACTTC. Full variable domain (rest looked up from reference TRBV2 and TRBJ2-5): EPEVTQTPSHQVTQMGQEVILRCVPISNHLYFYWYRQILGQKVEFLVSFYNNEISEKSEIFDDQFSVERPDGSNFTLKIRSTKLEDSAMYFCASSFSGRLETQYFGPGTRLLVL.

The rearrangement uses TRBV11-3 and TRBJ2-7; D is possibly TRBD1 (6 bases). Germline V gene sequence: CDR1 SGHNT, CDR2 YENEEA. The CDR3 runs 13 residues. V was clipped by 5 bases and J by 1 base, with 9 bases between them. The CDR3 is CASSNGQSYEQYF. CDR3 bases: TGTGCCAGCAGCAACGGACAGTCCTACGAGCAGTACTTC.

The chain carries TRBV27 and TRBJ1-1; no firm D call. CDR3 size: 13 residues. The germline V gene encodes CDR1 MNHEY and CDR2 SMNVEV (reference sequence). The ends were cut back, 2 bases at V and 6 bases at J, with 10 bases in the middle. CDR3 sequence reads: CASSLVYSSEAFF. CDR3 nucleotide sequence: TGTGCCAGCAGTTTAGTCTACAGCTCTGAAGCTTTCTTT.